The TCR beta chain under discussion was sequenced for a study of blood T cell repertoires in COVID-19. At the level of the study: Samples of COVID-19 (acute and convalescent) were obtained from the United States, Italy and Spain.

The CDR3 totals 13 residues. Germline CDR1 SNHLY, CDR2 FYNNEI. V lost 7 bases and J lost 5; bases outside the gene matches: 3. Individuals aged about 18 to 90 years were recruited from around 22 US areas. Membership in each cohort depended on participant-reported clinical history. Assay used: immunoSEQ multiplex PCR; TCRdb lists only in-frame clones, some missing. The data contain 150,000 or so clones, 80% to 85% of them singletons. The receptor's source is a woman between 45 and 60 years old who had recovered from COVID-19. The J gene is TRBJ1-4, the V gene TRBV2; TRBD1 matches at 8 bases. The sample comprised PBMCs or T cells enriched from blood (not recorded which). The DNA of the CDR3 is TGTGCCAGCAAGGACAGGGAAAATGAAAAACTGTTTTTT. It encodes CASKDRENEKLFF.